These T cell receptor beta chains were read from a single sample in a study of early T cells in non-severe SARS-CoV-2 infection. TCRdb used MiXCR to reprocess the 5' RACE reads, holding one entry per CDR3 protein. The sample yields roughly 25,000 distinct CDR3 sequences, roughly 4.1% seen once. The sequenced material came from whole blood. The source is an adult who was a healthcare worker with PCR-confirmed SARS-CoV-2 infection or an uninfected control (not recorded which). Each CDR3 is given with its conserved first and last residue. The order of the fields is CDR3 DNA, CDR3 protein, D gene, clone size, V gene, J gene. A D gene is named only where the DNA matches it firmly. Clone size, where shown, is once, few, many, or a class for clones that have expanded.

TGTGCCAGCAGCGTGTCGACTAGCCCGCGATACAATGAGCAGTTCTTC	CASSVSTSPRYNEQFF	TRBD2	many	TRBV9	TRBJ2-1
TGCAGCGTTGAGGTGGTAGCGGGACCCTACGAGCAGTACTTC	CSVEVVAGPYEQYF	TRBD2	many	TRBV29-1	TRBJ2-7
TGCGCCAGCAGCTTGGCCCCGGGAATCACAGATACGCAGTATTTT	CASSLAPGITDTQYF	-	many	TRBV5-1	TRBJ2-3
TGTGCCAGCAGCTTAGCACCTGGTTTCGGGCGATACGAGCAGTACTTC	CASSLAPGFGRYEQYF	-	many	TRBV7-2	TRBJ2-7
TGTGCCAGCAGCCGAGGACTAGCGGGAGTAGAGACCCAGTACTTC	CASSRGLAGVETQYF	TRBD2	-	TRBV14	TRBJ2-5
TGTGCCAGCAGCTTAATCAGGGACACAGAGACCCAGTACTTC	CASSLIRDTETQYF	-	many	TRBV7-9	TRBJ2-5
TGTGCCAGCAGCCAGTGGGGGACAGGGGGCGCCGAGAACACTGAAGCTTTCTTT	CASSQWGTGGAENTEAFF	TRBD1	many	TRBV3-1	TRBJ1-1
TGTGCCAGCAGCCAGAGCGGGACCCACGATGTAGCCCAGTACTTC	CASSQSGTHDVAQYF	TRBD2	few	TRBV4-2	TRBJ2-5
TGTGCCAGCAGCGGGGACAGCTCTGGGGCCAACGTCCTGACTTTC	CASSGDSSGANVLTF	TRBD1	-	TRBV2	TRBJ2-6
TGTGCCAGCAGCTTAGTTCTCGCGGGAGAGTTTAACATTCAGTACTTC	CASSLVLAGEFNIQYF	TRBD2	many	TRBV7-9	TRBJ2-4
TGTGCCAGCAGCCAATTGGGTCTCCTAGGAAACACCATATATTTT	CASSQLGLLGNTIYF	-	many	TRBV14	TRBJ1-3
TGTGCCACTCGGGCAGGGTCTTGGAATGGCTACACCTTC	CATRAGSWNGYTF	-	-	TRBV25-1	TRBJ1-2
TGTGCCAGCAGTGGTAGACAGGGGAACACTGAAGCTTTCTTT	CASSGRQGNTEAFF	TRBD1	many	TRBV6-1	TRBJ1-1
TGCGCCAGCAGCTTGGCCCCGGGTTCCACAGATACGCAGTATTTT	CASSLAPGSTDTQYF	-	many	TRBV5-1	TRBJ2-3
TGTGCCAGCAGCCAAATTGACAGGGACTATGGCTACACCTTC	CASSQIDRDYGYTF	TRBD1	many	TRBV3-1	TRBJ1-2
TGTGCCAGCAGCCACTTAGCGGGAGGACCCAATGAGCAGTTCTTC	CASSHLAGGPNEQFF	TRBD2	many	TRBV14	TRBJ2-1
TGTGCCAGCAGTAGGGGGGGCTCCTTGAACGAGCAGTACTTC	CASSRGGSLNEQYF	-	many	TRBV6-6	TRBJ2-7
TGTGCCAGCAGCTTAGAGTTCGGGGGTGGAGAGACCCAGTACTTC	CASSLEFGGGETQYF	-	many	TRBV7-2	TRBJ2-5